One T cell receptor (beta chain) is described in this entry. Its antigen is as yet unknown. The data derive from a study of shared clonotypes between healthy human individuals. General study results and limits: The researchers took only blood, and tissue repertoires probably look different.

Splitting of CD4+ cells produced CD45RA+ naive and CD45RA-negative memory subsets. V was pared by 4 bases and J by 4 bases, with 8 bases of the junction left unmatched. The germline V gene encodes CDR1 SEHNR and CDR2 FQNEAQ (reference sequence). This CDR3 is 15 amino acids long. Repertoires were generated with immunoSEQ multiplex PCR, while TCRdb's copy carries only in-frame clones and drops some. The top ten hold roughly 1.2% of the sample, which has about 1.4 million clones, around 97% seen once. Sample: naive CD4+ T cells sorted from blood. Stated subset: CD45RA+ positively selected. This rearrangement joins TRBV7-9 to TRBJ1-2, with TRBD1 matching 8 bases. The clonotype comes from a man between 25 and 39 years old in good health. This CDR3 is CASSYGDRTGYGYTF. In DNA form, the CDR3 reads TGTGCCAGCAGCTATGGGGACAGGACCGGCTATGGCTACACCTTC.